Listed here is a single T cell receptor (beta chain). The CDR3 extends over 17 amino acids. V was shortened by 6 bases and J by 0 bases, with 15 bases between the two germline ends. The germline V gene has CDR1 ENHRY and CDR2 SYGVKD. Libraries were prepared by immunoSEQ multiplex PCR; TCRdb keeps only in-frame clonotypes and omits some of them. In the table there are 300,000 to 350,000 clones, roughly 87% of which are singletons. This sample was included in a study of blood T cell repertoires in COVID-19. Sequenced material: PBMCs or T cells enriched from blood (not recorded which). The chain links TRBV10-3 to TRBJ2-6; a possible D gene is TRBD1 (6 bases). The clonotype originates from a woman aged 30 to 39 who had recovered from COVID-19. As DNA, the CDR3 is TGTGCCATCAGCACAGGGCGACCGAACTCTGGGGCCAACGTCCTGACTTTC. Translating it yields CAISTGRPNSGANVLTF.